The clone carrying this TCR beta chain was detected ten times or more. What it binds is unknown. The source of the sample is a study of Graves' ophthalmopathy and Graves' hyperthyroidism. Study-wide context: Prior to any treatment, peripheral blood was collected at the time of initial diagnosis.

General observations from the study: The majority of expanded thyroid clonotypes above 0.001 frequency also occurred in blood. Cross-validated, the 13-signature model showed 87.88%/81.08% sensitivity/specificity, and 80%/75% in the test set.

CDR3 size: 15 residues. Trimming cost V 0 bases and J 4 bases, with 12 bases left between them. Germline loops: CDR1 SGHTA, CDR2 FQGNSA. TCR beta CDR3 regions were amplified from RNA transcripts. Investigators did first-round RT-PCR with HTBI primers, then second-round multiplex PCR. One entry per CDR3 protein results from TCRdb running MiXCR on the multiplex PCR reads. The repertoire holds hundreds of thousands of distinct CDR3 sequences, with approximately 22% as singletons. The PBMCs originated from approximately 9.5 ml of fresh peripheral blood. Sequenced sample: peripheral blood. The sequence came from a woman aged 18-30 years with stable Graves' hyperthyroidism. Some clones in this sample may be carry-over from other donors' samples. This chain joins TRBV7-2 and TRBJ2-5; a possible D gene is TRBD1 (5 bases). CDR3 in DNA: TGTGCCAGCAGCTTAGCGCGGCCAGGGCCAGAGACCCAGTACTTC. Translation: CASSLARPGPETQYF.